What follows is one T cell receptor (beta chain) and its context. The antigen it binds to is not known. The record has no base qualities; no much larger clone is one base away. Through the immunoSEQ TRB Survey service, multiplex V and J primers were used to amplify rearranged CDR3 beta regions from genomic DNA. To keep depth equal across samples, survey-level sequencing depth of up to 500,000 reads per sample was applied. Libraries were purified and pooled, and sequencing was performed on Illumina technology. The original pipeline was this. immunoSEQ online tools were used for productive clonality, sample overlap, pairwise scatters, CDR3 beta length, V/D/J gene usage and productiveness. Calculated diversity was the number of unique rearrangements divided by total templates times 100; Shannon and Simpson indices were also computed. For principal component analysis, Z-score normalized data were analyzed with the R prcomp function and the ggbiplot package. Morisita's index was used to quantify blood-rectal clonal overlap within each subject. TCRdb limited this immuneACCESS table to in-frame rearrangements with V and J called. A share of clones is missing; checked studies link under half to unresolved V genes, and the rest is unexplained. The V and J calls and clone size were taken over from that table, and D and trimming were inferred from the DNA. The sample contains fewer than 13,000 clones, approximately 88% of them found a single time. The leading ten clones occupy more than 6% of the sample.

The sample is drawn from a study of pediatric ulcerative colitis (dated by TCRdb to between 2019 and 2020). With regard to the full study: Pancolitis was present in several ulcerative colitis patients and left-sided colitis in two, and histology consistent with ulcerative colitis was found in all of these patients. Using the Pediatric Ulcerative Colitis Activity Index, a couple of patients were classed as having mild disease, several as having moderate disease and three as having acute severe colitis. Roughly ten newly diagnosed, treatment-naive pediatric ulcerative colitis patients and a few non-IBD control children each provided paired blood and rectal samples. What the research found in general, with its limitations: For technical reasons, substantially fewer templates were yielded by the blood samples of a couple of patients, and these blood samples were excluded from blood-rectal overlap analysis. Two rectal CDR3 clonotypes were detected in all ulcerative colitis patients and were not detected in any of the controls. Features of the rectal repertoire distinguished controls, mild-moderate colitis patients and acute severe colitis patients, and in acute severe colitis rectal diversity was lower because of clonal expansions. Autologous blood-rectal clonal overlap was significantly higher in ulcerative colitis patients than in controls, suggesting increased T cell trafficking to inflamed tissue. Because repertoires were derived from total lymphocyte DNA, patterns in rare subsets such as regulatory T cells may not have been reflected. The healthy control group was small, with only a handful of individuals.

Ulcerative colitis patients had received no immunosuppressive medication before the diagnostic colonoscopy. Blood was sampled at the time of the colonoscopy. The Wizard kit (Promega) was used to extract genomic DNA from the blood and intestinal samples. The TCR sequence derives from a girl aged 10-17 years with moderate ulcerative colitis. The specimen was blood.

The sequenced DNA: TGTGCCAGCAGCCAAGAAGGGGCTAGCGTATTCACCGGGGAGCTGTTTTTT. Its translation is CASSQEGASVFTGELFF. Recombination connected TRBV4-2 to TRBJ2-2; the D region possibly corresponds to TRBD2 (6 bases align). Measured from the cysteine to the phenylalanine, the CDR3 is 17 residues long. Left in the record is the CDR3 DNA by itself, 51 bases read in frame from the first base. CDR1 and CDR2 are read off the germline V gene as LGHNA and YNFKEQ. Trimming removed 0 bases from V and 4 bases from J, leaving 15 bases between the germline ends.